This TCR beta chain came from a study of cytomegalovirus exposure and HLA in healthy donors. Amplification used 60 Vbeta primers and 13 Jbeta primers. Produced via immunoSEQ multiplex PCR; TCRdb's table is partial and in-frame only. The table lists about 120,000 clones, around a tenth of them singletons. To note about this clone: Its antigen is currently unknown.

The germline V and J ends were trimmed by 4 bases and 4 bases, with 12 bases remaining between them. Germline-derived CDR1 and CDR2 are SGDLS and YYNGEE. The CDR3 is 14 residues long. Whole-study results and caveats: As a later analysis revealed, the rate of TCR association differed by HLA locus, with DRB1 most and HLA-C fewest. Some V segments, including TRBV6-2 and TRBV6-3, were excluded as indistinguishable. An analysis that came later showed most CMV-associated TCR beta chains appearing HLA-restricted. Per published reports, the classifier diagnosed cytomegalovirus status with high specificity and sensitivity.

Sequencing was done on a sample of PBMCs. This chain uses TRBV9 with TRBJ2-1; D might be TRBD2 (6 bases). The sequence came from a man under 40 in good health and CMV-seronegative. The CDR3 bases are TGTGCCAGCAGCCGGGGGTCGGAATACAATGAGCAGTTCTTC. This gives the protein CASSRGSEYNEQFF.